This note documents a single T cell receptor (beta chain) sequence. The data originate from a study of control samples from healthy donors and cancer patients. The CDR3 has 13 residues. V shed 10 bases and J shed 9 bases, with 19 bases lying between them. Profiling relied on immunoSEQ multiplex PCR, and the TCRdb table lists in-frame clones only, not all of them. Here the sample spans 85,000 to 90,000 clones, 86% being singletons. The sequence was collected from a young man in good health. The specimen was blood. The chain recombines TRBV12-3 or TRBV12-4 with TRBJ2-1; no definite D call. The CDR3 here is CATKHAVVIEQFF. Written as DNA, the CDR3 is TGTGCCACCAAGCACGCGGTCGTCATTGAGCAGTTCTTC.